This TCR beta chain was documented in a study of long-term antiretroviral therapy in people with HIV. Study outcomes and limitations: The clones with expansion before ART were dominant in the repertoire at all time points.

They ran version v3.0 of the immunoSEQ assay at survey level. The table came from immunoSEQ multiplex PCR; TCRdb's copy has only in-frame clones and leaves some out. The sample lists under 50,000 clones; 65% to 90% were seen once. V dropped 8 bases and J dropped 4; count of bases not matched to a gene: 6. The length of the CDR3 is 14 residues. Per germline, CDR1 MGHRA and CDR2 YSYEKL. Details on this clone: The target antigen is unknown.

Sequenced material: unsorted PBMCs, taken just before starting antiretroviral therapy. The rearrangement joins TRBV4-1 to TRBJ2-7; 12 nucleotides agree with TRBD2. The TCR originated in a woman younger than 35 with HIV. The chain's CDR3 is CASSLTSGSYEQYF. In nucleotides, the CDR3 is TGCGCCAGCTCCCTGACTAGCGGGAGTTACGAGCAGTACTTC.